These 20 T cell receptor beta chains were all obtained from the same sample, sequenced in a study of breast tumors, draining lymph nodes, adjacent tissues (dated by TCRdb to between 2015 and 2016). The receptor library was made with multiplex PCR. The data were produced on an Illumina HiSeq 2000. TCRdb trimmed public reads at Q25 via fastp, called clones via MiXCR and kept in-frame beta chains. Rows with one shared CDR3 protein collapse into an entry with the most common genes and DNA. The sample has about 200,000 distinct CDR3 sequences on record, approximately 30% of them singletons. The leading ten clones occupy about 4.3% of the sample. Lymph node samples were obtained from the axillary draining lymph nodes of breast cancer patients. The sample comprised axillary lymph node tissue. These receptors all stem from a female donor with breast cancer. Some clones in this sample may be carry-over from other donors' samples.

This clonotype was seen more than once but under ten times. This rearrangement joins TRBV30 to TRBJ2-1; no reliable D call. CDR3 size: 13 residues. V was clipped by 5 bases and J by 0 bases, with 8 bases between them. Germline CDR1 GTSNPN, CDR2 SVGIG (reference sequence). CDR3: CAWDTSSYNEQFF. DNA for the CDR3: TGTGCCTGGGACACGAGCTCCTACAATGAGCAGTTCTTC.

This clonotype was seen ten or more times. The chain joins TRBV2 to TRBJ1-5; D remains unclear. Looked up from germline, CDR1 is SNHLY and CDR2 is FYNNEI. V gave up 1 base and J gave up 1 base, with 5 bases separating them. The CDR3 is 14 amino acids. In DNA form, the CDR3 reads TGTGCCAGCAGTGAAGGGAGCAGCAATCAGCCCCAGCATTTT. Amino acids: CASSEGSSNQPQHF.

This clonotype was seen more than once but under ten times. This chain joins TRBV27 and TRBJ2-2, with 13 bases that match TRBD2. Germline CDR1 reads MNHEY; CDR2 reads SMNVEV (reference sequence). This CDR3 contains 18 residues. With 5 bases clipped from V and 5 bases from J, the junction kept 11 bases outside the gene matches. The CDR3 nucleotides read TGTGCCAGCAGTCCTCGCGGACTAGCGGGAGATCGGACCGGGGAGCTGTTTTTT. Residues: CASSPRGLAGDRTGELFF.

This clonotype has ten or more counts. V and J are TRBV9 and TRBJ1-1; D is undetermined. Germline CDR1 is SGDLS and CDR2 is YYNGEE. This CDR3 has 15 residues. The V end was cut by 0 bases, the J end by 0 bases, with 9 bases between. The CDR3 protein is CASSVGVAMNTEAFF. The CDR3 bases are TGTGCCAGCAGCGTAGGGGTCGCCATGAACACTGAAGCTTTCTTT.

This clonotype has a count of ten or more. CDR3 sequence (DNA): TGTGCCAGCAGAGACTCCGACAGAGGTGGTCGTCAGCCCCAGCATTTT. It translates to CASRDSDRGGRQPQHF. The chain links TRBV27 to TRBJ1-5; D perhaps matches TRBD1 (5 bases). The CDR3 totals 16 residues. Trimming cost V 6 bases and J 6 bases, with 21 bases left between them. The germline gives CDR1 MNHEY, CDR2 SMNVEV (reference sequence).

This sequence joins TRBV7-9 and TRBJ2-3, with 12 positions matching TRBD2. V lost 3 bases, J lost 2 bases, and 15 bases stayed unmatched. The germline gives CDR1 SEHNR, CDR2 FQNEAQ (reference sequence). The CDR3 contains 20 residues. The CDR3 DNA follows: TGTGCCAGCAGCTTCACCTCTAGCGGGAGGGCCGGGAAACTCACAGATACGCAGTATTTT. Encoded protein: CASSFTSSGRAGKLTDTQYF.

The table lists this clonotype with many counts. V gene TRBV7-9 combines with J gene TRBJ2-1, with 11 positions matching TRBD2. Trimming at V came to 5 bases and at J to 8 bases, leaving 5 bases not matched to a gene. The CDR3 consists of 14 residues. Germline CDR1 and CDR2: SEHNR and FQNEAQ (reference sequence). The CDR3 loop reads CASSPGLAGDEQFF. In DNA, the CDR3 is TGTGCCAGCAGCCCAGGACTAGCGGGCGATGAGCAGTTCTTC. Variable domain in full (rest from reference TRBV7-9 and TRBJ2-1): DTGVSQNPRHKITKRGQNVTFRCDPISEHNRLYWYRQTLGQGPEFLTYFQNEAQLEKSRLLSDRFSAERPKGSFSTLEIQRTEQGDSAMYLCASSPGLAGDEQFFGPGTRLTVL.

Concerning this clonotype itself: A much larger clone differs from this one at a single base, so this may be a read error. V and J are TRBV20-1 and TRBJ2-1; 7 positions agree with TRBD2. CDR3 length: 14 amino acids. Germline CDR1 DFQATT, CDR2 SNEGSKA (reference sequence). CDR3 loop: CSARPRDYYTEQFF. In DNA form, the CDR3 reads TGCAGTGCTAGACCAAGGGACTACTACACTGAGCAGTTCTTC.

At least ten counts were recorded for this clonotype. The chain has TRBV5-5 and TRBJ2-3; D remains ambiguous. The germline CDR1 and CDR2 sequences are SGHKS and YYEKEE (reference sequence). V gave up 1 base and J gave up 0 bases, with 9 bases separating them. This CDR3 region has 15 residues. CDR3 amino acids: CASSLQGQSTDTQYF. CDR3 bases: TGTGCCAGCAGCTTGCAAGGGCAGAGCACAGATACGCAGTATTTT.

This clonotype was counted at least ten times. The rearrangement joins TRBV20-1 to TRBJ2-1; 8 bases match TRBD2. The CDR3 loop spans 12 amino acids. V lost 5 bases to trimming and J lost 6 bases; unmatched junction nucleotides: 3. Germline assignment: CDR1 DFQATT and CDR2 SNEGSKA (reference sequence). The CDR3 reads CSASGRANEQFF. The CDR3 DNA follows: TGCAGTGCTTCCGGGAGGGCCAATGAGCAGTTCTTC.

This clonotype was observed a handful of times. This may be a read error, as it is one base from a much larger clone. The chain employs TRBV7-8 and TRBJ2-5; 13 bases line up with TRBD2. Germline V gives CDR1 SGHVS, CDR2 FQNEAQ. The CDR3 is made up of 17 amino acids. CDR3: CASSKGGLAGSQEPQYF. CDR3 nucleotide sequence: TGTGCCAGCAGCAAGGGGGGACTAGCGGGATCCCAAGAGCCCCAGTACTTC.

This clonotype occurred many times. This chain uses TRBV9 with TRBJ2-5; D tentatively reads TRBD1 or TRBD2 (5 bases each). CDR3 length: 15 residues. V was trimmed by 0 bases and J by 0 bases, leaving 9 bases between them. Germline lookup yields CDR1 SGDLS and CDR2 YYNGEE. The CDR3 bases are TGTGCCAGCAGCGTAGCTCGGGGACACCAAGAGACCCAGTACTTC. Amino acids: CASSVARGHQETQYF.

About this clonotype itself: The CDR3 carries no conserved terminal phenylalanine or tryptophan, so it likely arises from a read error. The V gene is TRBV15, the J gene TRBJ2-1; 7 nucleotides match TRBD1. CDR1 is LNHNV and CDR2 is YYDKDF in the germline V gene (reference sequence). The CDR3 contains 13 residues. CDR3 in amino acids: CASSRDRADEQFL. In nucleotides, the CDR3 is TGTGCCTCCAGCAGAGACAGGGCTGATGAGCAGTTCCTC.

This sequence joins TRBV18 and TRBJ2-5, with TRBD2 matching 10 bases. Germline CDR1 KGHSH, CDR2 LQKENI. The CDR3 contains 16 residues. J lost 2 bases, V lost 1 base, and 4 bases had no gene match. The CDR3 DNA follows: TGTGCCAGCTCACCACAGCGGGGGGGAATACAAGAGACCCAGTACTTC. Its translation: CASSPQRGGIQETQYF.

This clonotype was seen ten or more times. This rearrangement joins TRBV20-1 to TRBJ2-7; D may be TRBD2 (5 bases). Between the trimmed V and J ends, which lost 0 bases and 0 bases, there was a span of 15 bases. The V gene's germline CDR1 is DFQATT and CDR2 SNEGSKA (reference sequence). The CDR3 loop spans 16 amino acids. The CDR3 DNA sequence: TGCAGTGCTAGAGATAAGGACGGGAAAGTCTCCTACGAGCAGTACTTC. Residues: CSARDKDGKVSYEQYF.

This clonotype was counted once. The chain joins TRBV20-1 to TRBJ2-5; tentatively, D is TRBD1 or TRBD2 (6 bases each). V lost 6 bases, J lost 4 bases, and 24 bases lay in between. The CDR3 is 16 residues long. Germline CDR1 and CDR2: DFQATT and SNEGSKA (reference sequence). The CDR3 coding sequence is TGCAGTGCAAATGGACAGTATAGCGACGGGAGAGAGACCCAGTACTTC. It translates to CSANGQYSDGRETQYF.

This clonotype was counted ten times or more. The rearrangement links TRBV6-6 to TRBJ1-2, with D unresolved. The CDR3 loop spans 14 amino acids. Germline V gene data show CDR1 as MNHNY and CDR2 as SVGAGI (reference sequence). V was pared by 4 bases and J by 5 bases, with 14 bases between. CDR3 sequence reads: CASSSTGDPYGYTF. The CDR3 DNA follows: TGTGCCAGCAGTTCTACTGGTGACCCTTATGGCTACACCTTC.

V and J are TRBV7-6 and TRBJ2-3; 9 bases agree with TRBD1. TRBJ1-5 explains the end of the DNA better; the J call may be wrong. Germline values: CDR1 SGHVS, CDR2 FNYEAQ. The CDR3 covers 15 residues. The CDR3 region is CASSSTGGGTDTQHF. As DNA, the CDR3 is TGTGCCAGCAGCTCGACAGGGGGGGGCACAGATACGCAGCATTTT.

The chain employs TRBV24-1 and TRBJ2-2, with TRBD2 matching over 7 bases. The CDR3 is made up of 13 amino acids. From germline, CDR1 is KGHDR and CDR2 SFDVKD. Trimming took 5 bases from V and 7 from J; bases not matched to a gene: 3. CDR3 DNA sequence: TGTGCCACCAGTGGGCCTAGCGGCGGGGAGCTGTTTTTT. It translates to CATSGPSGGELFF.

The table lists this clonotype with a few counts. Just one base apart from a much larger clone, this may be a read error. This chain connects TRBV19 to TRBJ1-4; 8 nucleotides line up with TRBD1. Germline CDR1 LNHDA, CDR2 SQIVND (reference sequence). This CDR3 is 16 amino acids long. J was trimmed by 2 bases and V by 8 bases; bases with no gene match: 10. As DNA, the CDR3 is TGTGCCAGTGCCTCCATCAGGGGGCCTACTAATGAAAAACTGTTTTTT. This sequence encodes CASASIRGPTNEKLFF.